The entry that follows covers one T cell receptor beta chain sequence. What it binds is unknown. The germline V gene has CDR1 SGHDN and CDR2 FVKESK. The CDR3 spans 13 residues. Trimming removed 0 bases from V and 6 bases from J, with 9 bases in between. This sample is part of a study of cytomegalovirus exposure and HLA in healthy donors. Study results and caveats: Analysis was carried out at a later point, and it linked a missense DCLRE1C variant to TCR beta V- and J-gene trimming.

The PCR was carried out with 60 Vbeta primers and 13 Jbeta primers. Profiling relied on immunoSEQ multiplex PCR, and the TCRdb table lists in-frame clones only, not all of them. The data show about 96,000 clones, 60% to 75% seen once. The sequencing sample was made of PBMCs. This TCR derives from a female donor in good health and CMV-seropositive. V usage is TRBV14 and J usage is TRBJ2-7; D remains unclear. The CDR3 DNA follows: TGTGCCAGCAGCCAAGATATCGAGGCCGAGCAGTACTTC. It specifies CASSQDIEAEQYF.